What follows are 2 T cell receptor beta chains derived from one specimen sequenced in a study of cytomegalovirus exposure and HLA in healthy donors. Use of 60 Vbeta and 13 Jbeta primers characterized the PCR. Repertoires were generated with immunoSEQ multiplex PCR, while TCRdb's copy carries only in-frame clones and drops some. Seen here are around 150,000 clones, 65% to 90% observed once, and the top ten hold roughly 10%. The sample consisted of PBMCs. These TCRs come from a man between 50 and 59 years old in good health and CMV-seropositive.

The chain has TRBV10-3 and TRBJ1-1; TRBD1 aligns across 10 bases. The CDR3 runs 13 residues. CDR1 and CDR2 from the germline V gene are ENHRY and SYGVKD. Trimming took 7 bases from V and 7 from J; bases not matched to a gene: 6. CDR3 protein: CAIKGQGKGEAFF. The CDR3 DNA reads TGTGCCATCAAGGGACAGGGGAAGGGTGAAGCTTTCTTT.

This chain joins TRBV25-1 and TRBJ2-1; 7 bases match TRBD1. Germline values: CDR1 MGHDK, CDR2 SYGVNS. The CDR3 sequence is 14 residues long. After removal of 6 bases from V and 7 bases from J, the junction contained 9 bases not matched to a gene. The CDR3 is CASRLPGQFNEQFF. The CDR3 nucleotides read TGTGCCAGCAGGTTACCGGGACAGTTTAATGAGCAGTTCTTC.